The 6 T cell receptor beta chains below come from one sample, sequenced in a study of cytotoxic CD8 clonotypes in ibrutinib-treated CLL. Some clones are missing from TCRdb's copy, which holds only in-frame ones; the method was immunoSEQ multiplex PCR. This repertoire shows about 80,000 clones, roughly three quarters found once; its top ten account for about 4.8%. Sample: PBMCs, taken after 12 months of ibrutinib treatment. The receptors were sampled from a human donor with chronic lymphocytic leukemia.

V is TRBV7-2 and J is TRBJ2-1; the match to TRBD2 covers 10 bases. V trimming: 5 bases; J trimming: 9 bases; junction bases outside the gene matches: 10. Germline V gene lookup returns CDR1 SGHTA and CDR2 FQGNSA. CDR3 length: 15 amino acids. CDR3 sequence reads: CASSPVASGSGEQFF. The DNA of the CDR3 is TGTGCCAGCAGCCCCGTGGCTAGCGGGAGCGGTGAGCAGTTCTTC.

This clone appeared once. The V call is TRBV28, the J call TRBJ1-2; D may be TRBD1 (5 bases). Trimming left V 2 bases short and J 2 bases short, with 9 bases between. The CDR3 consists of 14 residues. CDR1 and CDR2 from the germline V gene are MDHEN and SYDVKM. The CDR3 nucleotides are TGTGCCAGCAGTTTAACGGGGGAAAACTATGGCTACACCTTC. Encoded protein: CASSLTGENYGYTF.

Here the CDR3 DNA reads TGTGCCAGCAGCCCTTACACCGGGGAGCTGTTTTTT. Protein product: CASSPYTGELFF. The chain couples TRBV28 to TRBJ2-2; no clear D gene. The germline gives CDR1 MDHEN, CDR2 SYDVKM. The CDR3 length is 12 residues. V lost 6 bases and J lost 3, with 5 bases in between.

CDR3 DNA: TGTGCCTCCCGCATGGGGTACACCGGGGAGCTGTTTTTT. Translating it yields CASRMGYTGELFF. The V call is TRBV2, the J call TRBJ2-2; no clear D gene. The CDR3 spans 13 residues. Germline CDR1 and CDR2: SNHLY and FYNNEI. Between the trimmed V and J ends, which lost 11 bases and 3 bases, there was a span of 13 bases. The full variable domain, in which reference TRBV2 and TRBJ2-2 provide the parts outside the CDR3, is EPEVTQTPSHQVTQMGQEVILRCVPISNHLYFYWYRQILGQKVEFLVSFYNNEISEKSEIFDDQFSVERPDGSNFTLKIRSTKLEDSAMYFCASRMGYTGELFFGEGSRLTVL.

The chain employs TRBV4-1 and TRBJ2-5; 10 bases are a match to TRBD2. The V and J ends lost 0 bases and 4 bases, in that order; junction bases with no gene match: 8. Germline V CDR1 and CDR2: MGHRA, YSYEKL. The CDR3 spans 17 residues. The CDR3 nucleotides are TGCGCCAGCAGCCAAGAGGGGCTAGCGGGGGAGAGAGAGACCCAGTACTTC. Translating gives CASSQEGLAGERETQYF.

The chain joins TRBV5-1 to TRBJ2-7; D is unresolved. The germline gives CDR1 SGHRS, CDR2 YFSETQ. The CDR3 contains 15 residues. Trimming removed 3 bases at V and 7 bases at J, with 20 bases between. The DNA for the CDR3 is TGCGCCAGCAGCTCCACCCGCGCCGGGCGCAGTGAGCAGTACTTC. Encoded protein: CASSSTRAGRSEQYF.